Shown below are 23 T cell receptor beta chains from a single sample sequenced in a study of blood T cell repertoires in COVID-19. TCRdb's copy holds only in-frame clones and misses some; the assay was immunoSEQ multiplex PCR. Altogether approximately 160,000 clones are present, around 82% being singletons, with the ten largest covering 0.95% to 1.5%. The sequenced material came from peripheral blood. The receptors were gathered from a man aged 55-75 years who had recovered from COVID-19.

The chain combines TRBV4-1 with TRBJ2-1, with a tentative D call TRBD2 (7 bases). Germline assignment: CDR1 MGHRA and CDR2 YSYEKL. The CDR3 is 15 residues long. Trimming removed 1 base from V and 8 bases from J, with 15 bases in between. CDR3 DNA sequence: TGCGCCAGCAGCCAAGGGCCGACGGGGGGCGATGAGCAGTTCTTC. Its translation is CASSQGPTGGDEQFF.

The chain's CDR3 is CASSEELAGPYEQYF. The CDR3, as DNA: TGTGCCAGCAGTGAAGAACTAGCGGGCCCCTACGAGCAGTACTTC. The rearrangement links TRBV6-1 to TRBJ2-7, with 9 bases aligning to TRBD2. This CDR3 spans 15 amino acids. V trimming: 1 base; J trimming: 2 bases; junction bases outside the gene matches: 3. In germline, CDR1 is MNHNS, CDR2 SASEGT.

This clone was observed a handful of times. The J gene is TRBJ1-5, the V gene TRBV5-1; unclear D gene. The germline V and J ends were trimmed by 4 bases and 4 bases, with 15 bases remaining between them. Germline V gene sequence: CDR1 SGHRS, CDR2 YFSETQ. The CDR3 totals 15 residues. CDR3: CASSLGPLGNQPQHF. The CDR3 DNA follows: TGCGCCAGCAGCCTAGGTCCTCTTGGGAATCAGCCCCAGCATTTT. The variable domain in full, completed from reference TRBV5-1 and TRBJ1-5, reads KAGVTQTPRYLIKTRGQQVTLSCSPISGHRSVSWYQQTPGQGLQFLFEYFSETQRNKGNFPGRFSGRQFSNSRSEMNVSTLELGDSALYLCASSLGPLGNQPQHFGDGTRLSIL.

The rearrangement links TRBV28 to TRBJ1-1; tentatively, D is TRBD1 (5 bases). This CDR3 spans 12 amino acids. V was shortened by 8 bases and J by 2 bases, with 9 bases between the two germline ends. Germline CDR1 MDHEN, CDR2 SYDVKM. For the CDR3, the DNA is TGTGCCAGCTATGACAGAAACACTGAAGCTTTCTTT. Translated, it gives CASYDRNTEAFF. Full variable domain (missing parts from reference TRBV28 and TRBJ1-1): DVKVTQSSRYLVKRTGEKVFLECVQDMDHENMFWYRQDPGLGLRLIYFSYDVKMKEKGDIPEGYSVSREKKERFSLILESASTNQTSMYLCASYDRNTEAFFGQGTRLTVV.

This clone came up many times. This rearrangement joins TRBV29-1 to TRBJ1-2; D is unresolved. Germline assignment: CDR1 SQVTM and CDR2 ANQGSEA. V shed 6 bases and J shed 4 bases, with 21 bases lying between them. The CDR3 contains 15 residues. The CDR3 sequence: CSVDWEQSGGYGYTF. The DNA of the CDR3 is TGCAGCGTGGACTGGGAACAAAGTGGAGGCTATGGCTACACCTTC.

The chain uses TRBV5-1 and TRBJ1-2; TRBD1 matches 10 bases. The germline CDR1 and CDR2 sequences are SGHRS and YFSETQ. The ends lost 4 bases at V and 3 bases at J; junction bases unmatched: 6. This CDR3 is 15 amino acids long. CDR3 region: CASSAGQGHDYGYTF. CDR3 DNA sequence: TGCGCCAGCAGCGCGGGACAGGGGCATGACTATGGCTACACCTTC.

The chain joins TRBV14 to TRBJ2-7; perhaps TRBD1 as D (6 bases). Per germline, CDR1 SGHDN and CDR2 FVKESK. Trimming removed 1 base at V and 3 bases at J, with 13 bases between. The CDR3 has 15 residues. The chain's CDR3 is CASSQGRRGGYEQYF. The CDR3, as DNA: TGTGCCAGCAGCCAAGGTAGAAGAGGGGGCTACGAGCAGTACTTC.

This clone was detected a few times. CDR3 loop: CASSRGGNTEAFF. The CDR3 DNA reads as TGTGCCAGCAGCCGAGGAGGTAACACTGAAGCTTTCTTT. This sequence joins TRBV7-9 and TRBJ1-1; no definite D call. This CDR3 region has 13 residues. The germline V and J ends were trimmed by 5 bases and 2 bases, with 9 bases remaining between them. Germline V gene data show CDR1 as SEHNR and CDR2 as FQNEAQ (reference sequence).

CDR3 in amino acids: CASSSGIEAFF. The CDR3 coding sequence is TGTGCCAGCAGCTCAGGAATTGAAGCTTTCTTT. The chain uses TRBV7-9 and TRBJ1-1; D is unresolved. V was pared by 4 bases and J by 7 bases, with 7 bases between. Germline V gene data show CDR1 as SEHNR and CDR2 as FQNEAQ (reference sequence). This CDR3 comprises 11 residues.

The chain couples TRBV4-3 to TRBJ2-6, with a weak D call TRBD2 (5 bases). The germline V and J ends were trimmed by 0 bases and 0 bases, with 6 bases remaining between them. This CDR3 region has 16 residues. The germline V gene has CDR1 LGHNA and CDR2 YSLEER. The CDR3 spells CASSQDGSSGANVLTF. DNA of the CDR3: TGCGCCAGCAGCCAAGATGGGAGCTCTGGGGCCAACGTCCTGACTTTC.

V usage is TRBV5-1 and J usage is TRBJ2-7; 8 bases agree with TRBD2. The CDR3 loop spans 14 amino acids. CDR1 is SGHRS, CDR2 YFSETQ, per germline. After removal of 3 bases from V and 5 bases from J, the junction contained 7 bases not matched to a gene. In DNA form, the CDR3 reads TGCGCCAGCAGCTGGGGACTAGTTAGCGACGAGCAGTACTTC. It specifies CASSWGLVSDEQYF.

The J gene is TRBJ1-6, the V gene TRBV5-4; tentatively, D is TRBD1 (5 bases). Germline lookup yields CDR1 SGHNT and CDR2 YYREEE (reference sequence). V was clipped by 0 bases and J by 7 bases, with 8 bases between them. The CDR3 runs to 14 residues. CDR3 nucleotide sequence: TGTGCCAGCAGCTTGGACAGGATAAATTCACCCCTCCACTTT. It is translated as CASSLDRINSPLHF.

The rearrangement joins TRBV5-6 to TRBJ2-3; 8 bases align to TRBD1. V trimming: 1 base; J trimming: 1 base; junction bases outside the gene matches: 2. The CDR3 is 15 amino acids. The germline V gene has CDR1 SGHDT and CDR2 YYEEEE. CDR3 DNA: TGTGCCAGCAGCTTGCAGGGGGCCGGCACAGATACGCAGTATTTT. It specifies CASSLQGAGTDTQYF.

The rearrangement links TRBV6-5 to TRBJ2-3; 9 bases are a match to TRBD2. CDR1 MNHEY and CDR2 SVGAGI come from the germline V gene. Trimming took 2 bases from V and 1 from J; bases not matched to a gene: 4. CDR3 length: 16 amino acids. CDR3 sequence: CASSYEVAGGTDTQYF. CDR3 nucleotides: TGTGCCAGCAGTTACGAGGTAGCGGGGGGCACAGATACGCAGTATTTT.

The chain couples TRBV3-1 (or the pseudogene TRBV3-2) to TRBJ2-5; 7 nucleotides align to TRBD1. The CDR3 covers 16 residues. CDR1 LGHDT and CDR2 YNNKEL come from the germline V gene (reference sequence). V dropped 0 bases and J dropped 1; count of bases not matched to a gene: 5. This CDR3 reads CASSQERRTGQETQYF. The CDR3 coding sequence is TGTGCCAGCAGCCAAGAGAGGCGGACAGGCCAAGAGACCCAGTACTTC.

The chain joins TRBV7-6 to TRBJ1-1; TRBD1 might be the D (6 bases). The CDR3 length is 13 residues. CDR1 and CDR2 (germline): SGHVS, FNYEAQ. Trimming removed 5 bases at V and 1 base at J, with 8 bases between. CDR3 region: CASSPGQNTEAFF. CDR3 coding DNA: TGTGCCAGCAGCCCGGGACAGAACACTGAAGCTTTCTTT.

This clone was picked up one time. V usage is TRBV7-9 and J usage is TRBJ1-5; the D gene is possibly TRBD1 (5 bases). Trimming cost V 8 bases and J 5 bases, with 13 bases left between them. CDR1 SEHNR and CDR2 FQNEAQ come from the germline V gene (reference sequence). CDR3 length equals 13 residues. CDR3 DNA sequence: TGTGCCAGCGGAGGGCCCAGGGATCAGCCCCAGCATTTT. Translating it yields CASGGPRDQPQHF. The complete variable domain, with remaining parts taken from reference TRBV7-9 and TRBJ1-5, reads DTGVSQNPRHKITKRGQNVTFRCDPISEHNRLYWYRQTLGQGPEFLTYFQNEAQLEKSRLLSDRFSAERPKGSFSTLEIQRTEQGDSAMYLCASGGPRDQPQHFGDGTRLSIL.

The rearrangement joins TRBV6-5 to TRBJ1-1; tentative D call: TRBD1 (6 bases). CDR1 MNHEY and CDR2 SVGAGI come from the germline V gene. This CDR3 has 15 residues. V lost 8 bases and J lost 1, with 17 bases in between. This CDR3 is CASGKRGGPNTEAFF. The CDR3 nucleotides read TGTGCCAGCGGGAAAAGGGGGGGCCCGAACACTGAAGCTTTCTTT.

The rearrangement joins TRBV6-6 to TRBJ1-3, with D tentatively TRBD1 (5 bases). Per germline, CDR1 MNHNY and CDR2 SVGAGI (reference sequence). Trimming cost V 2 bases and J 2 bases, with 10 bases left between them. This CDR3 comprises 15 residues. Here the CDR3 reads CASSYRPGTGNTIYF. The CDR3 DNA sequence: TGTGCCAGCAGTTACCGGCCAGGGACTGGAAACACCATATATTTT.

The chain employs TRBV30 and TRBJ1-6; unclear D gene. Trimming took 7 bases from V and 0 from J, leaving 10 bases between them. The CDR3 sequence is 14 residues long. Germline V gene lookup returns CDR1 GTSNPN and CDR2 SVGIG (reference sequence). For the CDR3, the DNA is TGTGCCTCAATGGTTAGCTCCTATAATTCACCCCTCCACTTT. Its protein product is CASMVSSYNSPLHF.

The chain links TRBV6-5 to TRBJ1-1; D possibly corresponds to TRBD1 (6 bases). V was clipped by 4 bases and J by 7 bases, with 16 bases between them. Germline-derived CDR1 and CDR2 are MNHEY and SVGAGI. The CDR3 consists of 14 residues. The CDR3 sequence is CASSSQGRGSEAFF. The DNA for the CDR3 is TGTGCCAGCAGTTCCCAGGGTAGGGGGAGTGAAGCTTTCTTT.

The chain uses TRBV9 and TRBJ2-1; 7 bases are shared with TRBD1. J gave up 10 bases and V 3 bases, and 7 bases lay outside the gene matches. Germline V CDR1 and CDR2: SGDLS, YYNGEE. The CDR3 loop spans 13 amino acids. CDR3 coding DNA: TGTGCCAGCAGCGCTGGGGACAGCTCAGAGCAGTTCTTC. As protein: CASSAGDSSEQFF.

V gene TRBV18 combines with J gene TRBJ2-7; 12 nucleotides match TRBD1. In germline, CDR1 is KGHSH, CDR2 LQKENI. The junction had 4 bases not matched to a gene; V was cut back by 3 bases and J by 4 bases. The CDR3 contains 15 residues. CDR3 in DNA: TGTGCCAGCTCACCTTCGGGACAGGGGGCTTACGAGCAGTACTTC. It is translated as CASSPSGQGAYEQYF.